A selection of T cell receptor beta chains follows, all from one sample in a study of blood T cells in healthy people across ages. Using its own MiXCR run on the 5' RACE reads, TCRdb lists one record per CDR3 protein. The profile shows 650,000 to 950,000 distinct CDR3 sequences, around 45% of them singletons. The specimen sequenced was blood. Receptors were obtained from a man aged 60-69 years in good health. CDR3s include the opening cysteine and the closing phenylalanine or tryptophan. The D gene is left open where the match is weak. Where a row states a size, it is once, few, many or the class of an expanded clone; other rows omit it.

>-|TRBV20-1|TRBJ2-7|-
CSADGGGSRSYEQYF
TGCAGTGCAGATGGTGGAGGGAGTAGGTCCTACGAGCAGTACTTC
>-|TRBV7-9|TRBJ1-5|few
CASSKGDQPQHF
TGTGCCAGCAGCAAAGGGGATCAGCCCCAGCATTTT
>-|TRBV4-1|TRBJ2-4|once
CAGSQGQGGDIQYF
TGCGCCGGCAGCCAAGGGCAGGGGGGAGACATTCAGTACTTC
>-|TRBV20-1|TRBJ1-2|few
CSARDPGNSYGYTF
TGCAGTGCTAGAGATCCCGGCAATTCCTATGGCTACACCTTC
>TRBD1|TRBV7-2|TRBJ2-7|few
CASSLWTGDNEQYF
TGTGCCAGCAGCCTTTGGACAGGGGACAACGAGCAGTACTTC
>TRBD1|TRBV5-5|TRBJ2-3|-
CASSPYQGASSTDTQYF
TGTGCCAGCAGCCCTTATCAGGGGGCGAGTAGCACAGATACGCAGTATTTT
>-|TRBV9|TRBJ1-1|-
CASSAGEGRHLQNTEAFF
TGTGCCAGCAGCGCGGGGGAGGGCAGGCATCTACAAAACACTGAAGCTTTCTTT
>-|TRBV29-1|TRBJ1-2|few
CSVVTSRDGYTF
TGCAGCGTTGTGACGTCGAGGGATGGCTACACCTTC
>TRBD1|TRBV6-2/TRBV6-3|TRBJ1-1|few
CASSTSGTGGFTEAFF
TGTGCCAGCAGTACGTCCGGGACAGGGGGTTTCACTGAAGCTTTCTTT
>-|TRBV4-1|TRBJ2-7|-
CASSLTRYYEQYF
TGCGCCAGCAGCTTGACACGATACTACGAGCAGTACTTC
>-|TRBV7-2|TRBJ2-5|-
CASSLSYRDQQYF
TGTGCCAGCAGCTTATCGTACAGGGACCAGCAGTACTTC
>-|TRBV30|TRBJ2-2|-
CAWSQDLTGELFF
TGTGCCTGGAGTCAGGACCTCACCGGGGAGCTGTTTTTT
>-|TRBV3-1|TRBJ2-5|few
CASSQAGTYQETQYF
TGTGCCAGCAGCCAAGCCGGGACTTACCAAGAGACCCAGTACTTC
>-|TRBV11-2|TRBJ1-4|-
CASRYGQNEKLFF
TGTGCCAGCAGGTATGGCCAGAATGAAAAACTGTTTTTT
>-|TRBV4-1|TRBJ2-3|-
CASSRSDPDTQYF
TGCGCCAGCAGCCGCTCGGACCCAGATACGCAGTATTTT
>-|TRBV9|TRBJ2-1|-
CASSETGIRYNEQFF
TGTGCCAGCAGCGAAACAGGGATCCGCTACAATGAGCAGTTCTTC
>TRBD1|TRBV28|TRBJ1-5|-
CASSFRTGGIRSNQPQHF
TGTGCCAGCAGTTTTCGGACAGGGGGCATAAGAAGCAATCAGCCCCAGCATTTT
>-|TRBV2|TRBJ2-5|-
CASSEGVGRSETQYF
TGTGCCAGCAGTGAAGGGGTGGGGCGGTCGGAGACCCAGTACTTC
>-|TRBV12-3/TRBV12-4|TRBJ1-1|-
CASSYDQTEAFF
TGTGCCAGCAGTTACGATCAAACTGAAGCTTTCTTT
>-|TRBV6-6|TRBJ2-1|-
CASRKGEYNEQFF
TGTGCCAGCAGAAAAGGAGAATACAATGAGCAGTTCTTC
>-|TRBV3-1|TRBJ2-3|once
CASSQDLGSRGPTDTQYF
TGTGCCAGCAGCCAAGATCTGGGGTCGCGGGGGCCCACAGATACGCAGTATTTT
>-|TRBV4-3|TRBJ2-2|few
CASSHETGMDTGELFF
TGCGCCAGCAGCCACGAGACAGGAATGGACACCGGGGAGCTGTTTTTT